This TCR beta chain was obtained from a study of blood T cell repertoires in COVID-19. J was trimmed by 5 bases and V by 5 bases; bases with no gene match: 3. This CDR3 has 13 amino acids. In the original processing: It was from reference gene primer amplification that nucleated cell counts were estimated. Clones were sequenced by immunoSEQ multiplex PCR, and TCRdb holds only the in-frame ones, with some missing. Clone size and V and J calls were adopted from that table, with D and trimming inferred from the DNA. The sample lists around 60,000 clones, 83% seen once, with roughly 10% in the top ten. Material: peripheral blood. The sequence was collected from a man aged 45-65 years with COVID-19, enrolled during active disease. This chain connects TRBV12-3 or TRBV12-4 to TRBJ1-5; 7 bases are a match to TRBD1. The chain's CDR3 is CASSQGGDQPQHF. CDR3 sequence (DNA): TGTGCCAGCAGTCAAGGGGGCGATCAGCCCCAGCATTTT.